This T cell receptor (beta chain) was retrieved from a study of cytomegalovirus exposure and HLA in healthy donors. Study-level points and caveats: Accounts indicate the classifier identified cytomegalovirus status with strong specificity and sensitivity. The study listed under 200 cytomegalovirus-associated TCR beta chains. Among immune exposure information, only CMV serostatus was available. When analyzed later, a missense DCLRE1C variant was found to be linked to TCR beta V- and J-gene trimming.

PCR primers comprised 60 Vbeta and 13 Jbeta primers. The protocol was immunoSEQ multiplex PCR, while the TCRdb copy is restricted to in-frame clones and leaves out a portion. The repertoire has about 110,000 clones, around 82% of them found once; the top ten carry 5.4%. Comments on this clone: The antigen remains undetermined.

The germline gives CDR1 SGHNT, CDR2 YENEEA. V lost 0 bases to trimming and J lost 4 bases, with 9 bases between them. This CDR3 spans 14 amino acids. This sequence joins TRBV11-3 and TRBJ1-1, with D unclear. The sample taken for sequencing was PBMCs. The clonotype comes from a woman in her 30s in good health and CMV-seropositive. CDR3 sequence: CASSLDLASTEAFF. As DNA, the CDR3 is TGTGCCAGCAGCTTAGACCTAGCCTCCACTGAAGCTTTCTTT.